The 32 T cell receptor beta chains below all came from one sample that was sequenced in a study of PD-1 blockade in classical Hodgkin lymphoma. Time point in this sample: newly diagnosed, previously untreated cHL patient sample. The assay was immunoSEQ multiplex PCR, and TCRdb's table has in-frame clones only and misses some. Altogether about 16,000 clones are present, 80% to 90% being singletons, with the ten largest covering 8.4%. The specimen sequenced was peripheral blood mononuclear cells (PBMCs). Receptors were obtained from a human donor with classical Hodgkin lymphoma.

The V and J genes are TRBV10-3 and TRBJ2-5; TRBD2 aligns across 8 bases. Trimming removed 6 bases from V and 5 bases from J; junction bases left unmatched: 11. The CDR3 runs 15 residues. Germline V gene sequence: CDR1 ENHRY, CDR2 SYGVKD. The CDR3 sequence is CAISREGGVGETQYF. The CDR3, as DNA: TGTGCCATCAGCCGGGAGGGCGGGGTTGGGGAGACCCAGTACTTC.

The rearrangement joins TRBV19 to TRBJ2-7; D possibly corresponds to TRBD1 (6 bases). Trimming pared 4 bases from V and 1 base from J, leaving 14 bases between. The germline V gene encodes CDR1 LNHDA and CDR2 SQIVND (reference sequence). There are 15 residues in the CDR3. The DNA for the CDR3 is TGTGCCAGTAGTAGAGGGAAGGACAGTTCCTACGAGCAGTACTTC. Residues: CASSRGKDSSYEQYF.

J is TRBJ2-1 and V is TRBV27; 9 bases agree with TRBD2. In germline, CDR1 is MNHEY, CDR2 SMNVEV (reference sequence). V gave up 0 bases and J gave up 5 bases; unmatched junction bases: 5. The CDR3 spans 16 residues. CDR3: CASSLSGLAGHNEQFF. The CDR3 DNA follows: TGTGCCAGCAGTTTATCCGGGCTAGCGGGACACAATGAGCAGTTCTTC.

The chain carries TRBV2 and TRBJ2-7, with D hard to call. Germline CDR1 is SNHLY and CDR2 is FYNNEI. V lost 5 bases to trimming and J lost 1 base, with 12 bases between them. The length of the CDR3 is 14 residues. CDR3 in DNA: TGTGCCAGCAGTCTGACCCCTGGATCCTACGAGCAGTACTTC. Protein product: CASSLTPGSYEQYF.

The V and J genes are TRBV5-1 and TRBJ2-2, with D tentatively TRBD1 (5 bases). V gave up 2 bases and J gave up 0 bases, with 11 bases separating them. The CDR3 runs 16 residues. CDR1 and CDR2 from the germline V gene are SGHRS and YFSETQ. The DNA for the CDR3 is TGCGCCAGCAGCTTCCAGGGCCCCGCGAACACCGGGGAGCTGTTTTTT. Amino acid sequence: CASSFQGPANTGELFF.

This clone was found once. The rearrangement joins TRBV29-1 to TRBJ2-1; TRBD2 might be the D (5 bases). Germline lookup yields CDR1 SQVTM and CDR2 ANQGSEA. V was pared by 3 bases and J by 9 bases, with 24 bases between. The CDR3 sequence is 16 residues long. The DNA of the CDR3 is TGCAGCGTTGAGCCCGGACTCCCACCCCAATGGGGTGAGCAGTTCTTC. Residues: CSVEPGLPPQWGEQFF.

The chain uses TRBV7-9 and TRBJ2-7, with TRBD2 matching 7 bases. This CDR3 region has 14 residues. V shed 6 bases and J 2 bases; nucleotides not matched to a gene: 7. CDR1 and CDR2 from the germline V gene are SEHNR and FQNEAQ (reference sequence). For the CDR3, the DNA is TGTGCCAGCAGTGATAGCGGGCTAGCCTACGAGCAGTACTTC. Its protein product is CASSDSGLAYEQYF.

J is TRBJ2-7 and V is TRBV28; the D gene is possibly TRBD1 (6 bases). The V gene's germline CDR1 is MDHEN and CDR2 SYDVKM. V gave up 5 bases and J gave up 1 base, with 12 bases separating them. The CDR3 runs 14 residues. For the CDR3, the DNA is TGTGCCAGCAGTGAGACAGGCGTATCCTACGAGCAGTACTTC. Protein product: CASSETGVSYEQYF. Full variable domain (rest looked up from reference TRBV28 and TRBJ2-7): DVKVTQSSRYLVKRTGEKVFLECVQDMDHENMFWYRQDPGLGLRLIYFSYDVKMKEKGDIPEGYSVSREKKERFSLILESASTNQTSMYLCASSETGVSYEQYFGPGTRLTVT.

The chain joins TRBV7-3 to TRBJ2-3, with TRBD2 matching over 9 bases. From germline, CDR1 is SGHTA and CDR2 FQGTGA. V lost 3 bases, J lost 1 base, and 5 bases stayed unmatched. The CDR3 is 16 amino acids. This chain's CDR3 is CASSFSGSGGTDTQYF. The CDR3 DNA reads TGTGCCAGCAGCTTTAGCGGGAGCGGAGGCACAGATACGCAGTATTTT. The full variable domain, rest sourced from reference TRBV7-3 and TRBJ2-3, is GAGVSQTPSNKVTEKGKYVELRCDPISGHTALYWYRQSLGQGPEFLIYFQGTGAADDSGLPNDRFFAVRPEGSVSTLKIQRTERGDSAVYLCASSFSGSGGTDTQYFGPGTRLTVL.

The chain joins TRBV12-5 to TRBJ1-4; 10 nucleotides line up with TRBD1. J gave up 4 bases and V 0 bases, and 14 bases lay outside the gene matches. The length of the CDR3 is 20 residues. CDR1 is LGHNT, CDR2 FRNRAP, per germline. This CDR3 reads CASGLVDETGGSNDNEKLFF. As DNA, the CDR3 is TGTGCTAGTGGTTTGGTAGACGAGACAGGGGGCTCGAATGATAATGAAAAACTGTTTTTT.

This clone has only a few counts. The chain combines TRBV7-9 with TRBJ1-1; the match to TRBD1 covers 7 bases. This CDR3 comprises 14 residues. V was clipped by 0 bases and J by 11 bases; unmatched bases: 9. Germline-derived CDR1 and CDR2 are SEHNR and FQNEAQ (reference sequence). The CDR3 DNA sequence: TGTGCCAGCAGCTTAGCGCAACAGGGGATAGGTGCTTTCTTT. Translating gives CASSLAQQGIGAFF. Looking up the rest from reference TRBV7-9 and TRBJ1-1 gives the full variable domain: DTGVSQNPRHKITKRGQNVTFRCDPISEHNRLYWYRQTLGQGPEFLTYFQNEAQLEKSRLLSDRFSAERPKGSFSTLEIQRTEQGDSAMYLCASSLAQQGIGAFFGQGTRLTVV.

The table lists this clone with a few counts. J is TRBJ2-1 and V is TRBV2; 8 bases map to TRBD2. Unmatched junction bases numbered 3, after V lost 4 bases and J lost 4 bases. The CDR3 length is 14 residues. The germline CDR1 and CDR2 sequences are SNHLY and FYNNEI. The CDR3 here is CASSASGFYNEQFF. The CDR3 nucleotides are TGTGCCAGCAGTGCTAGCGGGTTTTACAATGAGCAGTTCTTC.

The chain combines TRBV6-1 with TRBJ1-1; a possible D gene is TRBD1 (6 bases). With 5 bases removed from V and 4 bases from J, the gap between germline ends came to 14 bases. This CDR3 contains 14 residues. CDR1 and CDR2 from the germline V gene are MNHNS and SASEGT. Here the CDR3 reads CASSSTGRGTEAFF. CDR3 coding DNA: TGTGCCAGCAGTTCGACAGGCAGGGGCACTGAAGCTTTCTTT.

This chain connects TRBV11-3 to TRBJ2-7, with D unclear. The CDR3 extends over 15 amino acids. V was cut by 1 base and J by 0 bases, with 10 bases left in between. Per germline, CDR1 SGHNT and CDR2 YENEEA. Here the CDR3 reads CASSLGVHTSYEQYF. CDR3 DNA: TGTGCCAGCAGCTTAGGAGTACACACCTCCTACGAGCAGTACTTC.

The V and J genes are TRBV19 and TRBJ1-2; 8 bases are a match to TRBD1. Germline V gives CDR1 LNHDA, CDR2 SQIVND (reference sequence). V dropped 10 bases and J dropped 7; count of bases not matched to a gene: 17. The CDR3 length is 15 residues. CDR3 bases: TGTGCCACCACAACGACAGGGGCCGTGGGAAGTGGCTACACCTTC. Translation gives CATTTTGAVGSGYTF.

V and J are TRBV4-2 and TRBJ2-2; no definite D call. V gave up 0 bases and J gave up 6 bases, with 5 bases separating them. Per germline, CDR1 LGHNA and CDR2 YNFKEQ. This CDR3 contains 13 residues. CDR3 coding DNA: TGTGCCAGCAGCCAAGACGATCCCGGGGAGCTGTTTTTT. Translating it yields CASSQDDPGELFF.

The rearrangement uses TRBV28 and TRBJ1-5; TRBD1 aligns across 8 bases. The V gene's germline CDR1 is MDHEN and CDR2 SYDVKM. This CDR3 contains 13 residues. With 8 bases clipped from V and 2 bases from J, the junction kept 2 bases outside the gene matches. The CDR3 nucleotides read TGTGCCAGCCAGGACAGGGGCAATCAGCCCCAGCATTTT. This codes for CASQDRGNQPQHF.

In DNA form, the CDR3 reads TGTGCCACCAGCAGAGATCGCGGCGGGAGGGCCAAGACCCAGTACTTC. It encodes CATSRDRGGRAKTQYF. The rearrangement uses TRBV15 and TRBJ2-5, with 9 bases identical to TRBD2. CDR1 is LNHNV, CDR2 YYDKDF, per germline (reference sequence). J gave up 6 bases and V 0 bases, and 8 bases lay outside the gene matches. This CDR3 comprises 16 residues.

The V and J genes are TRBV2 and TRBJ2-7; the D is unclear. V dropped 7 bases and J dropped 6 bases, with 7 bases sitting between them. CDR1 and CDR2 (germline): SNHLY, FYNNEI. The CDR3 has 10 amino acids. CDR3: CASKLGEQYF. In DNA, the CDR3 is TGTGCCAGCAAATTGGGCGAGCAGTACTTC.

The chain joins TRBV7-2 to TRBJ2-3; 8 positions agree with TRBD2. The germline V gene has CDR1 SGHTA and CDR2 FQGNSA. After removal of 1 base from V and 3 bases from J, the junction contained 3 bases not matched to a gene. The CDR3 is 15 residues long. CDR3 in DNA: TGTGCCAGCAGCTTAGTAGGGACTAGAACAGATACGCAGTATTTT. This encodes CASSLVGTRTDTQYF.

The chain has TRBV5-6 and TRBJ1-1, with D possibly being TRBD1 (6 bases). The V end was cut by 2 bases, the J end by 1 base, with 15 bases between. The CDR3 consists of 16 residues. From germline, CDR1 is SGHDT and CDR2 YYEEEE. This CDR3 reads CASSFRGMDRNTEAFF. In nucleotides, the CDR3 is TGTGCCAGCAGCTTTAGGGGGATGGACAGGAACACTGAAGCTTTCTTT.

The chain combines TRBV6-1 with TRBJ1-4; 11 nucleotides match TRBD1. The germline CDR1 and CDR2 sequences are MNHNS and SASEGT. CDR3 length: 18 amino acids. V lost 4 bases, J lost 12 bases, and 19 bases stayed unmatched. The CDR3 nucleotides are TGTGCCAGCAGTGCTGGGACAGGGGGGTCGCGTTTTATTGAGGAACTGTTTTTT. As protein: CASSAGTGGSRFIEELFF.

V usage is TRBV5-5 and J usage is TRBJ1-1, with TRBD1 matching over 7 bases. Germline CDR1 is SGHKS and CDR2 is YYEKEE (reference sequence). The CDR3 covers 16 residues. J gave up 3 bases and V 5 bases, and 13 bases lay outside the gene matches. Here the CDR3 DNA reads TGTGCCAGCAGTTTAGCATTACAGGGGCCGGACACTGAAGCTTTCTTT. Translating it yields CASSLALQGPDTEAFF. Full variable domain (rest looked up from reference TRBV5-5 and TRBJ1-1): DAGVTQSPTHLIKTRGQQVTLRCSPISGHKSVSWYQQVLGQGPQFIFQYYEKEERGRGNFPDRFSARQFPNYSSELNVNALLLGDSALYLCASSLALQGPDTEAFFGQGTRLTVV.

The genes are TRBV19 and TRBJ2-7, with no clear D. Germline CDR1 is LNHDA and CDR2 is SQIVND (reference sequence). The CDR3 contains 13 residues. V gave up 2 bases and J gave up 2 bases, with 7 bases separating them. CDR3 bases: TGTGCCAGTAGTATACAGGAGACCTACGAGCAGTACTTC. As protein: CASSIQETYEQYF.

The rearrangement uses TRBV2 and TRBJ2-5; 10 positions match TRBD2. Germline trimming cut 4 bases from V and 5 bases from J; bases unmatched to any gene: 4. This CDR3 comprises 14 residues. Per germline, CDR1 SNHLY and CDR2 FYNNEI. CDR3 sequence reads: CASSALAGAETQYF. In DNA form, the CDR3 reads TGTGCCAGCAGTGCCCTAGCGGGAGCTGAGACCCAGTACTTC.

The DNA of the CDR3 is TGTGCCAGTAGGGACAGATATATCACCTTC. As protein: CASRDRYITF. The chain uses TRBV19 and TRBJ1-2; tentatively, D is TRBD1 (6 bases). This CDR3 has 10 amino acids. Trimming shortened V by 6 bases and J by 13 bases, and 12 bases separated the two germline ends. CDR1 LNHDA and CDR2 SQIVND come from the germline V gene (reference sequence).

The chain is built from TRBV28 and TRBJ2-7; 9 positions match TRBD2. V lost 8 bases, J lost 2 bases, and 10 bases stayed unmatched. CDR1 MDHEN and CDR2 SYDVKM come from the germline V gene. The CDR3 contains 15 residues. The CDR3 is CASAGPGLAAYEQYF. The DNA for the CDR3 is TGTGCCAGCGCCGGGCCGGGACTAGCAGCCTACGAGCAGTACTTC.

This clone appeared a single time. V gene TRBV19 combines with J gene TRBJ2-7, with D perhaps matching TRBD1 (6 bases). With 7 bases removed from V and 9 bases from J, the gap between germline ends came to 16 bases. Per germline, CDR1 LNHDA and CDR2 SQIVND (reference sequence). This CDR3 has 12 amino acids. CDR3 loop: CASTQGGGPQYF. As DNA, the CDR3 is TGTGCCAGTACCCAAGGTGGGGGCCCGCAGTACTTC.

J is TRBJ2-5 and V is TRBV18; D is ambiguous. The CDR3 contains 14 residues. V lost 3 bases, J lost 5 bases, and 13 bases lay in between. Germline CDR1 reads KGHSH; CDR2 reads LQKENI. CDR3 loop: CASSPPTETETQYF. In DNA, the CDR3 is TGTGCCAGCTCACCCCCCACGGAGACGGAGACCCAGTACTTC.

In DNA form, the CDR3 reads TGTGCCAGCAGTTACTCGAGAGCGGGACCTTACGAGCAGTACTTC. Protein: CASSYSRAGPYEQYF. J is TRBJ2-7 and V is TRBV6-5; TRBD2 agrees at 7 bases. With 0 bases clipped from V and 4 bases from J, the junction kept 6 bases outside the gene matches. The V gene's germline CDR1 is MNHEY and CDR2 SVGAGI. The CDR3 sequence is 15 residues long.

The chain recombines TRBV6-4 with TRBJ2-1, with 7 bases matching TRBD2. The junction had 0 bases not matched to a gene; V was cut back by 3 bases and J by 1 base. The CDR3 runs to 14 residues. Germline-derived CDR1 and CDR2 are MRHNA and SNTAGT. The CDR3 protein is CASSERESYNEQFF. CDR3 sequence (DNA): TGTGCCAGCAGTGAGCGGGAGTCCTACAATGAGCAGTTCTTC.

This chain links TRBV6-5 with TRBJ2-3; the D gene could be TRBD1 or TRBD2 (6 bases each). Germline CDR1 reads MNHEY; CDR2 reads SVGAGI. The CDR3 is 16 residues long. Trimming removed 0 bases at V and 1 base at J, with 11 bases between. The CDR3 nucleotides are TGTGCCAGCAGTTACTCAGCAGGGGAGGGCACAGATACGCAGTATTTT. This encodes CASSYSAGEGTDTQYF.